Each of the 26 T cell receptor beta chains below was sequenced from the same sample in a study of T-cell memory formation after mild COVID-19. TCRdb reanalysed the 5' RACE reads using MiXCR and keeps one entry per CDR3 protein. The sample has about 40,000 distinct CDR3 sequences, about 10% seen once. Specimen: PBMCs or a T cell subset sorted from them (not recorded which). These receptors all stem from a man younger than 35 who had mild COVID-19 (a few samples of this study predate the infection). Cell type and time point are not known.

The chain uses TRBV6-5 and TRBJ2-7; D is undetermined. The CDR3 has 11 residues. Germline V gene data show CDR1 as MNHEY and CDR2 as SVGAGI. Trimming shortened V by 10 bases and J by 6 bases, and 13 bases separated the two germline ends. In nucleotides, the CDR3 is TGTGCCACCGTGTTATATTTCGAGCAGTACTTC. The encoded protein is CATVLYFEQYF.

This clonotype has a handful of counts. The rearrangement uses TRBV3-1 and TRBJ1-2; D ambiguous. The V gene's germline CDR1 is LGHDT and CDR2 YNNKEL (reference sequence). This CDR3 region has 13 residues. Trimming removed 4 bases from V and 4 bases from J, with 10 bases in between. DNA of the CDR3: TGTGCCAGCAGCCTAGGGAGGGCCTATGGCTACACCTTC. Translated, it gives CASSLGRAYGYTF.

This clonotype was seen repeatedly, ten times or more. This chain connects TRBV6-2 or TRBV6-3 to TRBJ2-2; the match to TRBD2 covers 7 bases. Germline V lookup: CDR1 MNHEY, CDR2 SVGEGT. CDR3 size: 15 residues. Losses at the gene ends were 5 bases for V and 3 bases for J; bases not matched to a gene: 6. CDR3 in amino acids: CASSPGTTDTGELFF. The CDR3 region has the DNA TGTGCCAGCAGTCCTGGGACTACCGACACCGGGGAGCTGTTTTTT.

In its sample, this clonotype was seen many times. The chain uses TRBV14 and TRBJ1-4; tentatively, D is TRBD1 (5 bases). Germline V gives CDR1 SGHDN, CDR2 FVKESK. V lost 2 bases, J lost 4 bases, and 8 bases lay in between. CDR3 length: 14 amino acids. DNA of the CDR3: TGTGCCAGCAGCCAACAGGGACTTAATGAAAAACTGTTTTTT. It codes for CASSQQGLNEKLFF.

This clonotype was seen many times. V usage is TRBV5-1 and J usage is TRBJ2-5; D unclear. V was trimmed by 0 bases and J by 5 bases, leaving 5 bases between them. The CDR3 contains 12 residues. Germline CDR1 reads SGHRS; CDR2 reads YFSETQ. DNA for the CDR3: TGCGCCAGCAGCTTGGCCGGGGAGACCCAGTACTTC. Protein sequence: CASSLAGETQYF.

This clonotype was seen at least ten times. The chain carries TRBV10-3 and TRBJ2-3; a weak D match, TRBD2 (7 bases). This CDR3 is 15 amino acids long. Trimming took off 11 bases at V and 2 bases at J, with 20 bases between the two ends. Germline lookup yields CDR1 ENHRY and CDR2 SYGVKD. The CDR3 bases are TGTGCCTCCGGGGGGAAGGGGGGGGACACAGATACGCAGTATTTT. Protein: CASGGKGGDTDTQYF.

This clonotype was counted many times. The V call is TRBV7-2, the J call TRBJ2-1; D gene unclear. The V end lost 5 bases, the J end lost 10 bases, and 9 bases lay between the germline ends. From germline, CDR1 is SGHTA and CDR2 FQGNSA. This CDR3 contains 11 residues. The CDR3 loop is CASSTVGEQFF. In DNA form, the CDR3 reads TGTGCCAGCAGCACCGTCGGGGAGCAGTTCTTC.

This clonotype was counted ten times or more. This chain's CDR3 is CASSPGLAHRTQYF. Here the CDR3 DNA reads TGTGCCAGCAGCCCGGGACTAGCCCACCGGACCCAGTACTTC. V and J are TRBV6-5 and TRBJ2-5; 9 bases agree with TRBD2. Unmatched junction bases numbered 9, after V lost 6 bases and J lost 7 bases. This CDR3 is 14 amino acids long. Germline CDR1 and CDR2: MNHEY and SVGAGI.

This clonotype has at least ten counts. The rearrangement links TRBV12-3 or TRBV12-4 to TRBJ2-3; D may be TRBD2 (6 bases). CDR3 length equals 15 residues. V shed 6 bases and J shed 4 bases, with 17 bases lying between them. The CDR3 DNA sequence: TGTGCCAGCAGCCGAGACGGGGGAGGATCAGATACGCAGTATTTT. It translates to CASSRDGGGSDTQYF.

This clonotype was counted many times. The rearrangement uses TRBV7-2 and TRBJ2-7; D remains unclear. The CDR3 is 11 amino acids. The V gene's germline CDR1 is SGHTA and CDR2 FQGNSA. Trimming took off 5 bases at V and 2 bases at J, with 4 bases between the two ends. CDR3 amino acids: CASSTTYEQYF. CDR3 sequence (DNA): TGTGCCAGCAGCACCACCTACGAGCAGTACTTC.

In this sample, this clonotype turned up many times. The gene calls are TRBV4-3 and TRBJ2-5; TRBD1 might be the D (6 bases). This CDR3 spans 16 amino acids. Trimming stripped 1 base from V and 5 bases from J, with 17 bases between. Germline CDR1 reads LGHNA; CDR2 reads YSLEER. CDR3 loop: CASSQGSGGRGETQYF. CDR3 nucleotide sequence: TGCGCCAGCAGCCAAGGGAGCGGAGGAAGGGGGGAGACCCAGTACTTC.

This clonotype has ten or more counts. This sequence joins TRBV18 and TRBJ2-7; the match to TRBD2 covers 9 bases. This CDR3 comprises 17 residues. Looked up from germline, CDR1 is KGHSH and CDR2 is LQKENI. V gave up 2 bases and J gave up 4 bases; unmatched junction bases: 12. CDR3 nucleotides: TGTGCCAGCTCACCAATGAATCCGGCGGGGGGGCCTTACGAGCAGTACTTC. Its translation is CASSPMNPAGGPYEQYF.

V usage is TRBV4-3 and J usage is TRBJ1-1; TRBD1 matches at 7 bases. From germline, CDR1 is LGHNA and CDR2 YSLEER. CDR3 size: 16 residues. V was clipped by 0 bases and J by 1 base; unmatched bases: 5. CDR3 in amino acids: CASSQEPQGGNTEAFF. CDR3 in DNA: TGCGCCAGCAGCCAAGAGCCCCAGGGGGGGAACACTGAAGCTTTCTTT.

This clonotype was recorded many times. This chain connects TRBV18 to TRBJ2-5; 11 positions match TRBD2. The CDR3 is 15 amino acids. Germline CDR1 is KGHSH and CDR2 is LQKENI. V was clipped by 3 bases and J by 5 bases; unmatched bases: 5. CDR3 sequence reads: CASSPRLAGLETQYF. The CDR3 DNA sequence: TGTGCCAGCTCACCGAGACTAGCGGGGTTGGAGACCCAGTACTTC.

Many counts were recorded for this clonotype. The rearrangement uses TRBV18 and TRBJ1-4; 8 bases align to TRBD1. Trimming removed 6 bases from V and 5 bases from J; junction bases left unmatched: 8. CDR1 and CDR2 from the germline V gene are KGHSH and LQKENI. The CDR3 totals 15 residues. CDR3 DNA: TGTGCCAGCTCGCGAGGGACAGGCCTCAATGAAAAACTGTTTTTT. Encoded protein: CASSRGTGLNEKLFF.

This clonotype was observed once. The V and J genes are TRBV11-3 and TRBJ2-7, with TRBD2 matching over 9 bases. The J call may be incorrect, as the DNA end agrees better with TRBJ2-1. CDR1 and CDR2 from the germline V gene are SGHNT and YENEEA. The CDR3 runs 17 residues. The CDR3 reads CASSPHSGSNAYNEQFF. In DNA form, the CDR3 reads TGTGCCAGCAGCCCCCATAGCGGGAGTAACGCCTACAATGAGCAGTTCTTC.

In this sample, this clonotype turned up many times. The chain is built from TRBV3-1 and TRBJ2-2; perhaps TRBD2 as D (5 bases). The CDR3 loop spans 16 amino acids. CDR1 and CDR2 from the germline V gene are LGHDT and YNNKEL (reference sequence). V was trimmed by 0 bases and J by 6 bases, leaving 14 bases between them. CDR3 protein: CASSQESSGYAGELFF. CDR3 bases: TGTGCCAGCAGCCAAGAAAGTTCGGGGTATGCCGGGGAGCTGTTTTTT.

This clonotype was counted ten times or more. The chain has TRBV4-2 and TRBJ1-1; D uncertain. Trimming removed 4 bases from V and 3 bases from J, with 18 bases in between. The CDR3 extends over 16 amino acids. CDR1 and CDR2 from the germline V gene are LGHNA and YNFKEQ. In DNA, the CDR3 is TGTGCCAGCAGCCTTCGTTGGAGCGGTGCAGACACTGAAGCTTTCTTT. This sequence encodes CASSLRWSGADTEAFF.

This clonotype came up a few times. The gene calls are TRBV4-2 and TRBJ1-3, with TRBD1 matching 7 bases. This CDR3 is 16 amino acids long. The germline CDR1 and CDR2 sequences are LGHNA and YNFKEQ. Trimming cost V 3 bases and J 0 bases; bases outside gene matches: 5. In nucleotides, the CDR3 is TGTGCCAGCAGCCACCGGGACAGCCCCTCTGGAAACACCATATATTTT. Amino acids: CASSHRDSPSGNTIYF.

This clonotype was counted many times. This chain uses TRBV6-5 with TRBJ1-2; D is perhaps TRBD1 (5 bases). The V and J ends lost 6 bases and 4 bases respectively, with 15 bases between them. The germline V gene encodes CDR1 MNHEY and CDR2 SVGAGI. The CDR3 loop spans 14 amino acids. CDR3 in amino acids: CASRLFQGGYGYTF. The CDR3 DNA sequence: TGTGCCAGCAGACTGTTTCAGGGAGGCTATGGCTACACCTTC.

This clonotype was counted many times. The chain links TRBV7-3 to TRBJ2-2; TRBD2 matches at 7 bases. J gave up 2 bases and V 5 bases, and 11 bases lay outside the gene matches. The CDR3 sequence is 17 residues long. The V gene's germline CDR1 is SGHTA and CDR2 FQGTGA. CDR3 DNA: TGTGCCAGCAGCGACGGACGAGGGACTACCAACACCGGGGAGCTGTTTTTT. Protein sequence: CASSDGRGTTNTGELFF.

This clonotype was found many times. V usage is TRBV4-3 and J usage is TRBJ1-4, with 8 bases matching TRBD1. The CDR3 has 16 amino acids. Germline V gene sequence: CDR1 LGHNA, CDR2 YSLEER. Trimming at V came to 0 bases and at J to 8 bases, leaving 8 bases not matched to a gene. The CDR3 sequence is CASSQEMGTGGEKLFF. CDR3 in DNA: TGCGCCAGCAGCCAAGAAATGGGGACAGGTGGGGAAAAACTGTTTTTT.

This clonotype was detected ten times or more. The V and J genes are TRBV20-1 and TRBJ1-5; 10 bases agree with TRBD1. Germline V CDR1 and CDR2: DFQATT, SNEGSKA (reference sequence). V lost 0 bases to trimming and J lost 0 bases; unmatched junction nucleotides: 8. The CDR3 is 18 amino acids. In DNA form, the CDR3 reads TGCAGTGCTAGAGAACTGGGACAGGGGATTTATAGCAATCAGCCCCAGCATTTT. Translated: CSARELGQGIYSNQPQHF.

In its sample, this clonotype was seen many times. The chain links TRBV20-1 to TRBJ1-1, with 7 bases matching TRBD1. This CDR3 is built from 16 residues. Trimming at V came to 6 bases and at J to 7 bases, leaving 20 bases not matched to a gene. In germline, CDR1 is DFQATT, CDR2 SNEGSKA (reference sequence). CDR3 sequence reads: CSAAPPDRPDWGEAFF. CDR3 sequence (DNA): TGCAGTGCCGCACCCCCGGACAGGCCGGATTGGGGTGAAGCTTTCTTT.

In its sample, this clonotype was seen a few times. A much bigger clone sits one base away, suggesting this may be a read error. The V call is TRBV11-2, the J call TRBJ2-3; D could derive from TRBD1 or TRBD2 (6 bases each). V dropped 4 bases and J dropped 2 bases, with 16 bases sitting between them. The CDR3 contains 16 residues. Germline assignment: CDR1 SGHAT and CDR2 FQNNGV. In DNA, the CDR3 is TGTGCCAGCAGCTCACTTGGGACGGGGGCCACAGATACGCAGTATTTT. Its translation: CASSSLGTGATDTQYF.

This clonotype was seen repeatedly, ten times or more. The CDR3 region is CASSSKVGQPQHF. In DNA, the CDR3 is TGTGCCAGCAGTTCAAAGGTGGGACAGCCCCAGCATTTT. The chain has TRBV7-2 and TRBJ1-5; D is uncertain. V lost 6 bases and J 7 bases, leaving 13 bases between the germline ends. The CDR3 has 13 residues. Germline V CDR1 and CDR2: SGHTA, FQGNSA.